This T cell receptor (beta chain) came from a study of OX40 agonist ivuxolimab in advanced cancers. Study-wide background: An agonistic anti-OX40 (CD134) antibody, ivuxolimab, was used to treat the patients.

Some clones are missing from TCRdb's copy, which holds only in-frame ones; the method was immunoSEQ multiplex PCR. The sample includes tens of thousands of clones, roughly 90% of them seen just once. Systemic immunosuppression or autoimmune disease history was grounds to exclude patients. Trimming took 3 bases from V and 4 from J; bases not matched to a gene: 2. CDR1 is SGHDT, CDR2 YYEEEE, per germline. This CDR3 has 14 residues. Source: CD4+ or CD8+ T cells sorted from blood, taken in a trial of the OX40 agonist ivuxolimab. The chain has TRBV5-6 and TRBJ1-1, with 11 bases matching TRBD1. The TCR comes from an adult with an advanced solid tumor such as melanoma, head and neck, liver or kidney cancer. In DNA, the CDR3 is TGTGCCAGCAGCTGGGGACAGGGGGTCACTGAAGCTTTCTTT. It is translated as CASSWGQGVTEAFF. Variable domain in full (rest from reference TRBV5-6 and TRBJ1-1): DAGVTQSPTHLIKTRGQQVTLRCSPKSGHDTVSWYQQALGQGPQFIFQYYEEEERQRGNFPDRFSGHQFPNYSSELNVNALLLGDSALYLCASSWGQGVTEAFFGQGTRLTVV.